Listed below are T cell receptor beta chains from one sample, sequenced in a study of blood T cell repertoires in COVID-19. Assay: immunoSEQ multiplex PCR; the TCRdb copy retains only in-frame clones and omits some. Of approximately 200,000 clones in the sample, about 90% are singletons; the top ten hold less than 3%. Sequenced: peripheral blood. The receptors were sampled from a man aged 25-45 years with COVID-19, enrolled during active disease. Both conserved end residues are part of each CDR3. D genes are given only for firm matches. Not all rows give a size; the values are once, few, many and, for expanded clones, a class.

v_call	clone_size	d_call	j_call	cdr3_aa	cdr3_nt
TRBV5-4	NA	TRBD1	TRBJ2-2	CASNRQGAGTGELFF	TGTGCCAGCAACCGACAGGGGGCTGGCACCGGGGAGCTGTTTTTT
TRBV28	once	TRBD1	TRBJ1-5	CASTVTGSGQPQHF	TGTGCCAGCACCGTGACAGGGTCAGGACAGCCCCAGCATTTT
TRBV7-2	NA	NA	TRBJ1-5	CASSLVRVAELSNQPQHF	TGTGCCAGCAGCTTGGTACGGGTTGCGGAACTAAGCAATCAGCCCCAGCATTTT
TRBV7-5	NA	NA	TRBJ2-7	CARSLKLAGGYHEQYF	TGTGCCAGAAGCTTAAAGTTAGCGGGAGGGTACCACGAGCAGTACTTC
TRBV19	NA	NA	TRBJ2-7	CASSTGGTVWEQYF	TGTGCCAGTAGTACCGGGGGTACCGTGTGGGAGCAGTACTTC
TRBV6-6	few	TRBD1	TRBJ1-5	CASRDPGQGANQPQHF	TGTGCCAGCAGGGACCCGGGACAGGGGGCGAATCAGCCCCAGCATTTT
TRBV6-2/TRBV6-3	NA	NA	TRBJ2-1	CASSSQIHNEQFF	TGTGCCAGCAGTTCTCAGATACACAATGAGCAGTTCTTC
TRBV6-4	few	TRBD1	TRBJ2-3	CASSPTGEGMDTQYF	TGTGCCAGCAGCCCGACAGGGGAAGGTATGGATACGCAGTATTTT
TRBV12-3/TRBV12-4	NA	NA	TRBJ1-1	CASREARVTEAFF	TGTGCCAGCAGGGAAGCCAGGGTCACTGAAGCTTTCTTT
TRBV28	NA	NA	TRBJ2-7	CASNPPGGAYEQYF	TGTGCCAGCAACCCACCCGGGGGAGCCTACGAGCAGTACTTC
TRBV4-3	NA	TRBD1	TRBJ2-2	CASRAGQGGAGELFF	TGCGCCAGCAGAGCGGGACAGGGGGGTGCCGGGGAGCTGTTTTTT
TRBV29-1	NA	TRBD1	TRBJ2-1	CSVVGEWGQLDAYNEQFF	TGCAGCGTTGTGGGGGAATGGGGACAGCTTGATGCCTACAATGAGCAGTTCTTC
TRBV6-4	once	TRBD1	TRBJ1-1	CASRAGTGNTEAFF	TGTGCCAGCAGAGCCGGGACAGGGAACACTGAAGCTTTCTTT
TRBV7-3	NA	NA	TRBJ2-1	CASGAPNNNEQFF	TGTGCCAGCGGGGCCCCAAATAACAATGAGCAGTTCTTC
TRBV7-8	NA	NA	TRBJ1-3	CASSFRSGVAGNTIYF	TGTGCCAGCAGCTTCAGGTCAGGGGTTGCTGGAAACACCATATATTTT
TRBV6-6	NA	NA	TRBJ2-1	CASHRRDTNEQFF	TGTGCCAGCCACCGAAGGGACACCAATGAGCAGTTCTTC
TRBV19	NA	TRBD2	TRBJ2-7	CASSTSGGGTYEQYF	TGTGCCAGTAGTACTAGCGGGGGGGGAACCTACGAGCAGTACTTC
TRBV29-1	NA	NA	TRBJ2-2	CSVGILTATNTGELFF	TGCAGCGTTGGAATCCTGACAGCGACAAACACCGGGGAGCTGTTTTTT
TRBV15	once	NA	TRBJ2-2	CATSRDRGWTGELFF	TGTGCCACCAGCAGAGATAGGGGATGGACCGGGGAGCTGTTTTTT
TRBV28	NA	NA	TRBJ1-2	CASSLAASRGGYTF	TGTGCCAGCAGTTTGGCAGCCAGTCGCGGGGGCTACACCTTC
TRBV7-8	NA	TRBD2	TRBJ2-1	CASRQSGGAHNEQFF	TGTGCCAGCAGACAGAGCGGGGGGGCACACAATGAGCAGTTCTTC
TRBV28	NA	NA	TRBJ2-7	CASSLDPSSNSYEQYF	TGTGCCAGCAGCCTAGACCCCAGCAGTAACTCCTACGAGCAGTACTTC
TRBV27	NA	TRBD1	TRBJ1-2	CASSPRTGALYGYTF	TGTGCCAGCAGTCCCCGGACAGGGGCGCTCTATGGCTACACCTTC
TRBV3-1/TRBV3-2	NA	NA	TRBJ1-2	CASSQEQDSLYGYTF	TGTGCCAGCAGCCAAGAACAAGACAGCCTCTATGGCTACACCTTC
TRBV7-2	NA	NA	TRBJ2-3	CASSLGGPQGDTQYF	TGTGCCAGCAGCTTAGGAGGGCCGCAGGGGGATACGCAGTATTTT
TRBV4-1	NA	TRBD1	TRBJ1-3	CASSQGQGNIAGNTIYF	TGCGCCAGCAGCCAAGGACAGGGCAATATAGCAGGAAACACCATATATTTT
TRBV5-1	NA	NA	TRBJ2-3	CASSLAPPSDTQYF	TGCGCCAGCAGCTTGGCCCCTCCTAGCGATACGCAGTATTTT
TRBV6-2/TRBV6-3	NA	TRBD1	TRBJ1-2	CASSYPGQVAFGYTF	TGTGCCAGCAGTTACCCGGGACAGGTTGCGTTTGGCTACACCTTC
TRBV6-5	NA	TRBD1	TRBJ2-7	CASSPTGTGGYEQYF	TGTGCCAGCAGTCCTACCGGGACAGGGGGCTACGAGCAGTACTTC
TRBV7-8	NA	NA	TRBJ2-5	CASSLLDYPLGTQYF	TGTGCCAGCAGCTTGTTGGACTACCCTCTAGGTACCCAGTACTTC
TRBV7-3	NA	NA	TRBJ1-2	CASSLNRVGHGYTF	TGTGCCAGCAGCTTAAACAGGGTCGGGCATGGCTACACCTTC
TRBV6-2/TRBV6-3	NA	NA	TRBJ2-1	CASSYEVEQFF	TGTGCCAGCAGTTACGAGGTAGAGCAGTTCTTC
TRBV27	NA	TRBD1	TRBJ1-1	CASSSRRAQGAEAFF	TGTGCCAGCAGTTCCCGCCGGGCCCAGGGGGCTGAAGCTTTCTTT